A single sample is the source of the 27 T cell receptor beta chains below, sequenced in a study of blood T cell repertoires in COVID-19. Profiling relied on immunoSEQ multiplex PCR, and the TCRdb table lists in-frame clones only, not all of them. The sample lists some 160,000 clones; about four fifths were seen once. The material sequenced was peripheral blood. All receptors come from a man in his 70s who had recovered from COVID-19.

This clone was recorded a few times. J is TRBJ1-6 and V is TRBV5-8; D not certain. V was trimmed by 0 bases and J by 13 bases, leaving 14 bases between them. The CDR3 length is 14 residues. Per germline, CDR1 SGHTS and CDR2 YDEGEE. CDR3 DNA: TGTGCCAGCAGCTTGGGAGAAGGAGGGAGCCCCCTCCACTTT. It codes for CASSLGEGGSPLHF. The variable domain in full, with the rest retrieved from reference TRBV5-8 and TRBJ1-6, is EAGVTQSPTHLIKTRGQQATLRCSPISGHTSVYWYQQALGLGLQFLLWYDEGEERNRGNFPPRFSGRQFPNYSSELNVNALELEDSALYLCASSLGEGGSPLHFGNGTRLTVT.

The CDR3 coding sequence is TGTGCCAGCAGTTTTTTCGCCCCTAATACGCAGTATTTT. Translating it yields CASSFFAPNTQYF. The chain couples TRBV12-3 or TRBV12-4 to TRBJ2-3; D unresolved. Trimming cost V 3 bases and J 7 bases, with 11 bases left between them. CDR3 length equals 13 residues.

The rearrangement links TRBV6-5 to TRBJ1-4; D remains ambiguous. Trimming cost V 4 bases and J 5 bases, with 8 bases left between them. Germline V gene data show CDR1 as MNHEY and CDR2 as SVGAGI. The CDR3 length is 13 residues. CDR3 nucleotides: TGTGCCAGCAGTTTGGCGGGGAATGAAAAACTGTTTTTT. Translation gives CASSLAGNEKLFF.

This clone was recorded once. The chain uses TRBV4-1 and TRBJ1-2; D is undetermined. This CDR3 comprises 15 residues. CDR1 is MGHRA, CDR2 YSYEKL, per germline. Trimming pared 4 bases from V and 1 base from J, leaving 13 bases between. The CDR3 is CASSPSAANNYGYTF. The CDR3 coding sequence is TGCGCCAGCAGCCCATCCGCGGCCAATAACTATGGCTACACCTTC.

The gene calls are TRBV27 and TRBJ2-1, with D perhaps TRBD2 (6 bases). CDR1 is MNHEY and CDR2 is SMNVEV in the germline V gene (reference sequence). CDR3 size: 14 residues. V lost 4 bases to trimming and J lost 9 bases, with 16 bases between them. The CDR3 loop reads CASSWRGVKGEQFF. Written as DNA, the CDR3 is TGTGCCAGCAGTTGGAGGGGAGTCAAGGGTGAGCAGTTCTTC.

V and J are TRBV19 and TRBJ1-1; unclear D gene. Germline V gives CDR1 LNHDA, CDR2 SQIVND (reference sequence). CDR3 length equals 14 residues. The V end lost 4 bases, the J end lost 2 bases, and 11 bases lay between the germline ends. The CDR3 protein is CASSTFEGNTEAFF. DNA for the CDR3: TGTGCCAGTAGTACCTTTGAGGGCAACACTGAAGCTTTCTTT.

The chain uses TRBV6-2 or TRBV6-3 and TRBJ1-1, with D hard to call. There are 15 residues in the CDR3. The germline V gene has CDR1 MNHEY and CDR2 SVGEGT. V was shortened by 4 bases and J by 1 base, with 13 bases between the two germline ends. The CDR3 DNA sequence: TGTGCCAGCAGTTTACTCAGGATTGGGAACACTGAAGCTTTCTTT. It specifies CASSLLRIGNTEAFF.

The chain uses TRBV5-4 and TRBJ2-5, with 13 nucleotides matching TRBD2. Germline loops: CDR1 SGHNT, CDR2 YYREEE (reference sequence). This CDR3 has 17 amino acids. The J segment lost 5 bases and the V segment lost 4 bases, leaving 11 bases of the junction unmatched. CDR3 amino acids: CASSTGTSGTFIETQYF. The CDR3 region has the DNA TGTGCCAGCAGCACCGGGACTAGCGGGACTTTCATCGAGACCCAGTACTTC.

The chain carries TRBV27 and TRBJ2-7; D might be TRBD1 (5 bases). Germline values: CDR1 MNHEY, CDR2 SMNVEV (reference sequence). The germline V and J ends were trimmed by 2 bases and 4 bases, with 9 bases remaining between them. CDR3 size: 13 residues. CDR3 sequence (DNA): TGTGCCAGCAGTTTACAGGGAACTTACGAGCAGTACTTC. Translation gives CASSLQGTYEQYF.

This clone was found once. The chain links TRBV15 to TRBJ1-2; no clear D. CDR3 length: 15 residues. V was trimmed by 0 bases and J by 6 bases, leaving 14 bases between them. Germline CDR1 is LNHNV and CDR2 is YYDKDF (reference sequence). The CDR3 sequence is CATSRDIEALHGYTF. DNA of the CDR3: TGTGCCACCAGCAGAGATATCGAGGCGTTACATGGCTACACCTTC.

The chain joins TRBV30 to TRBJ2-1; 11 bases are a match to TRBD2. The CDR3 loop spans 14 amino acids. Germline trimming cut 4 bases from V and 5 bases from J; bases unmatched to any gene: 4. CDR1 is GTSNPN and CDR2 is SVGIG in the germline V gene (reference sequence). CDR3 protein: CAWTGTSGDNEQFF. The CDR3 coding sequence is TGTGCCTGGACCGGGACTAGCGGAGACAATGAGCAGTTCTTC.

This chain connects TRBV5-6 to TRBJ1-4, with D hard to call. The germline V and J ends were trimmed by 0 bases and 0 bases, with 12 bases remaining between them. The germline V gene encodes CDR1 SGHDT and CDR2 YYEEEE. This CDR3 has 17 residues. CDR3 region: CASSLGPQAATNEKLFF. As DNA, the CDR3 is TGTGCCAGCAGCTTGGGTCCCCAGGCAGCAACTAATGAAAAACTGTTTTTT.

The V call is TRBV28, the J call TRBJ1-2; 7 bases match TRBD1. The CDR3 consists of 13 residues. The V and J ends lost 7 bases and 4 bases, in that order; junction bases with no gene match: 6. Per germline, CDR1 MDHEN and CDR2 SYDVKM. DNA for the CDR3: TGTGCCAGCACCCTACAGGGGCCCTATGGCTACACCTTC. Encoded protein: CASTLQGPYGYTF.

The CDR3 protein is CASSSTSGKGDTQYF. The CDR3 coding sequence is TGTGCCAGCAGCTCAACTAGCGGGAAGGGGGATACGCAGTATTTT. V and J are TRBV7-2 and TRBJ2-3, with TRBD2 identical over 10 bases. CDR3 length: 15 residues. CDR1 is SGHTA and CDR2 is FQGNSA in the germline V gene. J lost 6 bases, V lost 4 bases, and 7 bases had no gene match.

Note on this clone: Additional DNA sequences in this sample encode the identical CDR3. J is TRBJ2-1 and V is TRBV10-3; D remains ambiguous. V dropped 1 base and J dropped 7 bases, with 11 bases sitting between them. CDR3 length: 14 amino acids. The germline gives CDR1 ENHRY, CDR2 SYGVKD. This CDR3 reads CAISEFDSRNEQFF. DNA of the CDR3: TGTGCCATCAGTGAGTTTGATTCGAGGAATGAGCAGTTCTTC.

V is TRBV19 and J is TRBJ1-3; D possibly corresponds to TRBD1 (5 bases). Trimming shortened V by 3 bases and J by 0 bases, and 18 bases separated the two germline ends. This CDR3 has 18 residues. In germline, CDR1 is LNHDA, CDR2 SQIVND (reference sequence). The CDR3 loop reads CASSIDINAGISGNTIYF. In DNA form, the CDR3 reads TGTGCCAGTAGTATCGATATTAACGCAGGGATCTCTGGAAACACCATATATTTT.

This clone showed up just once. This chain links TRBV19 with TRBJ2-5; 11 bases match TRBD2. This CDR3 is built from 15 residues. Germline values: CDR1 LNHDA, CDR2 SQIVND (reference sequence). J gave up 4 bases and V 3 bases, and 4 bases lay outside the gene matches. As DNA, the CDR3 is TGTGCCAGTAGTATGCTCGGGACTAGCGGAGAGACCCAGTACTTC. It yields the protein CASSMLGTSGETQYF.

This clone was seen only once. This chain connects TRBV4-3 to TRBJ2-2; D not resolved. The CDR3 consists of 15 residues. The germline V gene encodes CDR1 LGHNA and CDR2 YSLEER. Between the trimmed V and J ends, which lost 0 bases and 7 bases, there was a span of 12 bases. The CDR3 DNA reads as TGCGCCAGCAGCCAAGATAGTTGGGCGCGCGGGGAGCTGTTTTTT. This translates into CASSQDSWARGELFF.

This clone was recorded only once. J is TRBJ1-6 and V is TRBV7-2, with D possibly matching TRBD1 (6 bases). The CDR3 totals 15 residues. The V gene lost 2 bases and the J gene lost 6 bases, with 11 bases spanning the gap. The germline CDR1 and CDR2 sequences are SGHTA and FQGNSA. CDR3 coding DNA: TGTGCCAGCAGCTTATTACAGGGCCGTAATTCACCCCTCCACTTT. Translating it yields CASSLLQGRNSPLHF.

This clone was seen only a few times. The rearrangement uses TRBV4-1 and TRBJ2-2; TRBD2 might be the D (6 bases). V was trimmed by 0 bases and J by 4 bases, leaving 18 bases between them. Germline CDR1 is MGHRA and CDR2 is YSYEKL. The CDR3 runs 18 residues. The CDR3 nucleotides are TGCGCCAGCAGCCAAGATACCGTTGGACGAGCGGGCACCGGGGAGCTGTTTTTT. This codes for CASSQDTVGRAGTGELFF.

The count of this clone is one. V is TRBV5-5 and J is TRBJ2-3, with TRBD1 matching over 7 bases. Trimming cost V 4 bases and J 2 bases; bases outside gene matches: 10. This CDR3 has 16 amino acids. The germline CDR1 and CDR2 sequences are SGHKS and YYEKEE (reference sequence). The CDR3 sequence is CASSLLGQMATDTQYF. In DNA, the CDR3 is TGTGCCAGCAGCCTACTGGGACAGATGGCCACAGATACGCAGTATTTT.

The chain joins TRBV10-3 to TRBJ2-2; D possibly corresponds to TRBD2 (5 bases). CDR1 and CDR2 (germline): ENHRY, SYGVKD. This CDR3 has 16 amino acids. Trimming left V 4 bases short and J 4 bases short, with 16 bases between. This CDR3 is CAISVAGPSGTGELFF. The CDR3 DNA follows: TGTGCCATCAGTGTGGCGGGCCCCTCGGGCACCGGGGAGCTGTTTTTT.

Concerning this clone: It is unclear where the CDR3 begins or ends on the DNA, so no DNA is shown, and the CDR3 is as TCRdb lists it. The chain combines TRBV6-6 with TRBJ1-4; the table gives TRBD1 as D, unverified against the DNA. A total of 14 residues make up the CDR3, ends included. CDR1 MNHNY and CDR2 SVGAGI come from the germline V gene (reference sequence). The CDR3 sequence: CASSSGQGYEKLFF.

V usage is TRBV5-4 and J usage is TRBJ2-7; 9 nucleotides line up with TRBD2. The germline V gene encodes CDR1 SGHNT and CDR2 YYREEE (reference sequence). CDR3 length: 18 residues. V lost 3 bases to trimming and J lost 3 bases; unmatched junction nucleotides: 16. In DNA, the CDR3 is TGTGCCAGCAGCTGGGGTAAAGGCGGGAGGGAATCGAGCTACGAGCAGTACTTC. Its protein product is CASSWGKGGRESSYEQYF.

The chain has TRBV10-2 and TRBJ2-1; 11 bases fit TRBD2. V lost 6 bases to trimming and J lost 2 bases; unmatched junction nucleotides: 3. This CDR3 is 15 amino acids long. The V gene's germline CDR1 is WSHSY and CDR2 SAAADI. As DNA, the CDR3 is TGCGCCAGCAGGATAGCGGGAGGGCCCTACAATGAGCAGTTCTTC. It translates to CASRIAGGPYNEQFF.

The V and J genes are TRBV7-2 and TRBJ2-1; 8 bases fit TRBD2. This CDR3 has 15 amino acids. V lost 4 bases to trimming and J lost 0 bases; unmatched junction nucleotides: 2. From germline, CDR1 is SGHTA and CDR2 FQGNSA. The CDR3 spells CASSWSGSSYNEQFF. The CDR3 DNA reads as TGTGCCAGCAGCTGGAGCGGGAGCTCCTACAATGAGCAGTTCTTC.

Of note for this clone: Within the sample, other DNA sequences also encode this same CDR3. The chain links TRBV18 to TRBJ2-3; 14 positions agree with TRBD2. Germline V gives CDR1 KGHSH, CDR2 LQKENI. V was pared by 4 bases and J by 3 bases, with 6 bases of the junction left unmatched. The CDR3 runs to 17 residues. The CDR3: CASSLGTSGSGTDTQYF. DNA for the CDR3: TGTGCCAGCTCACTAGGGACTAGCGGGAGTGGAACAGATACGCAGTATTTT. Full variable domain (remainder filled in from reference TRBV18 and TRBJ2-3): NAGVMQNPRHLVRRRGQEARLRCSPMKGHSHVYWYRQLPEEGLKFMVYLQKENIIDESGMPKERFSAEFPKEGPSILRIQQVVRGDSAAYFCASSLGTSGSGTDTQYFGPGTRLTVL.